The clone carrying this T cell receptor (beta chain) was counted between two and nine times. The antigen is undetermined. This specimen belongs to a study of T cell repertoires in cytomegalovirus infection. As for the study in general: In the study, CMV epitopes included recently identified HLA-C-restricted and well-studied HLA-B-restricted ones. An indication of both CMV infection and matching HLA type came from public TCR beta signatures. Findings and caveats of the study: Totalled public TCR beta family frequency picked out people who carried CMV plus the relevant HLA. Predominance within the ex vivo response was attributable to HLA-C-restricted CMV-specific TCR beta clonotypes.

TCRdb re-analysed the reads in MiXCR, keeping a single row per CDR3 protein. Of about 570,000 distinct CDR3 sequences in the sample, 40% were seen once. The CDR3 extends over 13 amino acids. Per germline, CDR1 DFQATT and CDR2 SNEGSKA (reference sequence). The sequence was obtained from a human donor in good health (CMV status not recorded). Some clones in this sample may be carry-over from other donors' samples. The V and J genes are TRBV20-1 and TRBJ2-3; 13 nucleotides line up with TRBD2. The sample consisted of cultured PBMCs, taken from culture after CMV antigen stimulation. The CDR3 loop is CSPLAGGTDTQYF. In DNA form, the CDR3 reads TGCAGCCCACTAGCGGGAGGGACAGATACGCAGTATTTT.